The 3 T cell receptor beta chains listed next were all sequenced from one sample in a study of blood T cell repertoires in COVID-19. Libraries were prepared by immunoSEQ multiplex PCR; TCRdb keeps only in-frame clonotypes and omits some of them. The table has 250,000 to 300,000 clones, 75% to 90% seen once. Sequencing was performed on peripheral blood. The receptors shown here come from a woman between 40 and 55 years old who had recovered from COVID-19.

The CDR3 DNA reads TGTGCCAGCAGGGGCCGATTGAACACTGAAGCTTTCTTT. Its protein product is CASRGRLNTEAFF. The J gene is TRBJ1-1, the V gene TRBV6-5; D unresolved. The CDR3 has 13 residues. V lost 6 bases and J 0 bases, leaving 8 bases between the germline ends. In germline, CDR1 is MNHEY, CDR2 SVGAGI.

This clone was seen only a few times. The chain is built from TRBV11-2 and TRBJ2-2, with TRBD2 matching over 10 bases. This CDR3 is 15 amino acids long. Germline trimming cut 5 bases from V and 5 bases from J; bases unmatched to any gene: 5. The germline CDR1 and CDR2 sequences are SGHAT and FQNNGV. The DNA for the CDR3 is TGTGCCAGCAGCAGACTAGCGGGCAAAACCGGGGAGCTGTTTTTT. Encoded protein: CASSRLAGKTGELFF.

The chain combines TRBV9 with TRBJ2-2; perhaps TRBD1 as D (6 bases). Germline loops: CDR1 SGDLS, CDR2 YYNGEE. The CDR3 length is 15 residues. V shed 4 bases and J shed 8 bases, with 18 bases lying between them. CDR3 amino acids: CASSPSLHRAGELFF. As DNA, the CDR3 is TGTGCCAGCAGCCCATCCCTTCACAGGGCGGGGGAGCTGTTTTTT.